This TCR beta chain was recovered during a study of graft-versus-host responses after intestinal transplantation. Produced via immunoSEQ multiplex PCR; TCRdb's table is partial and in-frame only. The sample has about 9,600 clones, roughly three quarters seen once. Germline V gives CDR1 KGHSH, CDR2 LQKENI. The CDR3 is 15 amino acids in total, end residues counted. This clone was detected once. It is unclear where the CDR3 begins or ends on the DNA, so no DNA is shown, and the CDR3 is as TCRdb lists it. Investigators treated the graft tissue so that it released intraepithelial and lamina propria lymphocytes.

The source was ileum tissue, collected about 470 days after intestinal transplantation. The TCR originated in a human patient who received an intestinal transplant, so some T cells may come from the graft donor. The chain is built from TRBV18 and TRBJ1-1. The chain's CDR3 is CATFGSVVSNTEAFF.